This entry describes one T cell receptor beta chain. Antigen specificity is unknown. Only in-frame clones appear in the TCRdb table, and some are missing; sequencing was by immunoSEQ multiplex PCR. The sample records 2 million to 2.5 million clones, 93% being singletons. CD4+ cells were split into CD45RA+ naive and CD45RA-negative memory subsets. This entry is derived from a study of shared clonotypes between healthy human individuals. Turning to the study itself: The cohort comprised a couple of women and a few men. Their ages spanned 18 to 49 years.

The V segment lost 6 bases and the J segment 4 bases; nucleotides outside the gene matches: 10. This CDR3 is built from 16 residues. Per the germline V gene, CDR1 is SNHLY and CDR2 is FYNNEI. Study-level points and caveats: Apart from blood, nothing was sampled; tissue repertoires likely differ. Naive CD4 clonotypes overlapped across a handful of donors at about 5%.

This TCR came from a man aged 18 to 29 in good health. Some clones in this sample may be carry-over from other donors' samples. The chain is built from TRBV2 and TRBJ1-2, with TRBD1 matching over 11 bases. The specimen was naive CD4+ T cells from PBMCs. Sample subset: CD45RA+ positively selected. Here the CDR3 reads CASRAGTGGLSYGYTF. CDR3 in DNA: TGTGCCAGCAGAGCCGGGACAGGGGGTTTAAGCTATGGCTACACCTTC. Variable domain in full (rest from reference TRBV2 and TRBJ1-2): EPEVTQTPSHQVTQMGQEVILRCVPISNHLYFYWYRQILGQKVEFLVSFYNNEISEKSEIFDDQFSVERPDGSNFTLKIRSTKLEDSAMYFCASRAGTGGLSYGYTFGSGTRLTVV.